The 23 T cell receptor beta chains in this list originate from one sample, sequenced in a study of T-cell reconstitution after alpha-beta-depleted transplantation in children. The TCRbeta library was prepared with unique molecular identifiers. In TCRdb, the PCR reads were re-called with MiXCR into one record per CDR3 protein. The data show approximately 6,000 distinct CDR3 sequences, 16% seen once. Sequencing used PBMCs, mostly from graft donor cells, obtained 60 days after TCRalphabeta/CD19-depleted stem cell transplant. These receptors were obtained from a male patient between 10 and 17 years old who had a stem cell transplant for acute myeloid leukemia, so the T cells may come from the graft donor.

The V call is TRBV18, the J call TRBJ2-7; 7 bases line up with TRBD2. CDR1 KGHSH and CDR2 LQKENI come from the germline V gene. Unmatched junction bases numbered 13, after V lost 2 bases and J lost 0 bases. This CDR3 has 18 residues. The CDR3 loop reads CASSPSRRGGSDSYEQYF. CDR3 sequence (DNA): TGTGCCAGCTCACCAAGCAGAAGGGGCGGGAGTGACTCCTACGAGCAGTACTTC.

This clonotype was counted only a few times. The V call is TRBV20-1, the J call TRBJ2-3; D possibly corresponds to TRBD2 (5 bases). V was pared by 5 bases and J by 5 bases, with 17 bases between. This CDR3 comprises 14 residues. Germline loops: CDR1 DFQATT, CDR2 SNEGSKA (reference sequence). DNA of the CDR3: TGCAGTGCTGAGTCGAGGGCGGTGGGAGATACGCAGTATTTT. Its translation is CSAESRAVGDTQYF.

The chain carries TRBV6-2 or TRBV6-3 and TRBJ2-7; TRBD1 matches 7 bases. The V gene's germline CDR1 is MNHEY and CDR2 SVGEGT. This CDR3 has 15 amino acids. V trimming: 5 bases; J trimming: 1 base; junction bases outside the gene matches: 8. DNA of the CDR3: TGTGCCAGCAGTGGCCCCGGGACAGAGTCCTACGAGCAGTACTTC. Translating gives CASSGPGTESYEQYF.

The chain joins TRBV24-1 to TRBJ2-7; the D gene is possibly TRBD1 (5 bases). The V gene's germline CDR1 is KGHDR and CDR2 SFDVKD. Trimming cost V 1 base and J 0 bases, with 6 bases left between them. The CDR3 has 14 residues. The CDR3 DNA reads TGTGCCACCAGTGATTTAGACAGCTCCTACGAGCAGTACGTC. This codes for CATSDLDSSYEQYV.

J is TRBJ1-1 and V is TRBV6-1; 9 nucleotides line up with TRBD1. Germline V lookup: CDR1 MNHNS, CDR2 SASEGT. The CDR3 sequence is 13 residues long. V lost 8 bases, J lost 4 bases, and 5 bases stayed unmatched. CDR3 amino acids: CASQDRGSTEAFF. In DNA form, the CDR3 reads TGTGCCAGCCAGGACAGGGGTAGCACTGAAGCTTTCTTT.

In its sample, this clonotype ranks as medium-sized. The CDR3 protein is CASSHLTSGRASREQYF. CDR3 nucleotide sequence: TGTGCCAGCAGCCACCTGACTAGCGGGAGGGCCTCCCGGGAGCAGTATTTT. This sequence joins TRBV3-1 and TRBJ2-3; 14 positions match TRBD2. With 3 bases clipped from V and 11 bases from J, the junction kept 13 bases outside the gene matches. The CDR3 loop spans 17 amino acids. CDR1 LGHDT and CDR2 YNNKEL come from the germline V gene (reference sequence).

This clonotype ranks as medium-sized (0.01 to 0.1%). CDR3 protein: CSARVPPDRHQETQYF. The CDR3 coding sequence is TGCAGTGCTAGAGTCCCCCCGGACAGGCACCAAGAGACCCAGTACTTC. The chain has TRBV20-1 and TRBJ2-5; 7 bases line up with TRBD1. V dropped 1 base and J dropped 0; count of bases not matched to a gene: 8. Germline-derived CDR1 and CDR2 are DFQATT and SNEGSKA (reference sequence). The CDR3 consists of 16 residues.

By share, this clonotype counts as medium-sized. V and J are TRBV10-3 and TRBJ2-1, with TRBD1 matching over 7 bases. V trimming: 3 bases; J trimming: 4 bases; junction bases outside the gene matches: 3. The length of the CDR3 is 14 residues. Looked up from germline, CDR1 is ENHRY and CDR2 is SYGVKD. CDR3 in DNA: TGTGCCATCAGTGACAGGGGGAGTTACAATGAGCAGTTCTTC. It specifies CAISDRGSYNEQFF.

The rearrangement joins TRBV20-1 to TRBJ2-3; 11 bases map to TRBD2. V lost 6 bases to trimming and J lost 3 bases; unmatched junction nucleotides: 8. This CDR3 is built from 15 residues. CDR1 is DFQATT, CDR2 SNEGSKA, per germline (reference sequence). The CDR3 sequence is CSARGLADTTDTQYF. The CDR3 coding sequence is TGCAGTGCGCGGGGACTAGCGGACACTACAGATACGCAGTATTTT.

The DNA for the CDR3 is TGTGCCTGGAGTGGACAGGGAAATTCACCCCTCCACTTT. It is translated as CAWSGQGNSPLHF. This sequence joins TRBV30 and TRBJ1-6; 7 positions match TRBD1. The CDR3 is made up of 13 amino acids. From germline, CDR1 is GTSNPN and CDR2 SVGIG (reference sequence). V trimming: 1 base; J trimming: 7 bases; junction bases outside the gene matches: 1.

This clonotype is deemed medium-sized. The J gene is TRBJ2-5, the V gene TRBV20-1, with D unresolved. There are 14 residues in the CDR3. Looked up from germline, CDR1 is DFQATT and CDR2 is SNEGSKA (reference sequence). Trimming cost V 3 bases and J 4 bases, with 15 bases left between them. The CDR3 bases are TGCAGTGCTAGTAGGGCAGTAACGGGAGAGACCCAGTACTTC. This translates into CSASRAVTGETQYF.

The CDR3 coding sequence is TGTGCCAGCAGTTTAGGGCGGACAACCCATCCTGAAGCTTTCTTT. Translating gives CASSLGRTTHPEAFF. The chain uses TRBV28 and TRBJ1-1; TRBD1 is a possible D gene (5 bases). The V end lost 2 bases, the J end lost 6 bases, and 16 bases lay between the germline ends. Germline V gene lookup returns CDR1 MDHEN and CDR2 SYDVKM. CDR3 size: 15 residues.

To note about this clonotype: Given a much more abundant clone one base away, this may be a read error. The chain joins TRBV15 to TRBJ1-2; D remains ambiguous. Per germline, CDR1 LNHNV and CDR2 YYDKDF (reference sequence). V was shortened by 2 bases and J by 6 bases, with 13 bases between the two germline ends. CDR3 size: 14 residues. The CDR3 nucleotides read TGTGCCACCAGCAGATATCGAGGGCGCGATGGCTACACCTTC. Amino acid sequence: CATSRYRGRDGYTF.

J is TRBJ2-4 and V is TRBV27; D is undetermined. The CDR3 covers 15 residues. V lost 5 bases and J 0 bases, leaving 11 bases between the germline ends. Germline assignment: CDR1 MNHEY and CDR2 SMNVEV (reference sequence). The CDR3 nucleotides are TGTGCCAGCAGTCCGACTCGATTAGCCAAAAACATTCAGTACTTC. Residues: CASSPTRLAKNIQYF.

By frequency in the sample, this clonotype is medium-sized (0.01 to 0.1%). The rearrangement uses TRBV29-1 and TRBJ2-1; D is perhaps TRBD2 (6 bases). The CDR3 sequence is 14 residues long. Germline loops: CDR1 SQVTM, CDR2 ANQGSEA. Trimming removed 4 bases at V and 0 bases at J, with 10 bases between. This chain's CDR3 is CSVVIGSSYNEQFF. CDR3 in DNA: TGCAGCGTTGTCATCGGGAGCTCCTACAATGAGCAGTTCTTC.

By sample share, this clonotype is medium-sized. The chain employs TRBV20-1 and TRBJ2-1; 8 nucleotides align to TRBD2. The CDR3 has 10 amino acids. Losses at the gene ends were 4 bases for V and 10 bases for J; bases not matched to a gene: 0. CDR1 DFQATT and CDR2 SNEGSKA come from the germline V gene (reference sequence). The CDR3 here is CSATGGEQFF. CDR3 DNA sequence: TGCAGTGCTACGGGAGGGGAGCAGTTCTTC.

This clonotype was found a few times. The chain links TRBV6-2 or TRBV6-3 to TRBJ1-1; the D gene is possibly TRBD1 (5 bases). Trimming shortened V by 5 bases and J by 2 bases, and 9 bases separated the two germline ends. The CDR3 sequence is 13 residues long. Germline V gene sequence: CDR1 MNHEY, CDR2 SVGEGT. In nucleotides, the CDR3 is TGTGCCAGCAGTATAACAGGCAACACTGAAGCTTTCTTT. Protein product: CASSITGNTEAFF.

This clonotype was seen a few times. The chain uses TRBV6-5 and TRBJ2-5; no clear D gene. Germline lookup yields CDR1 MNHEY and CDR2 SVGAGI. The CDR3 has 11 amino acids. Deletions cut 4 bases from V and 5 bases from J, with 5 bases between. CDR3 in amino acids: CASSFRETQYF. Written as DNA, the CDR3 is TGTGCCAGCAGTTTTAGGGAGACCCAGTACTTC.

The V call is TRBV15, the J call TRBJ2-7; D is unresolved. Germline V gene sequence: CDR1 LNHNV, CDR2 YYDKDF (reference sequence). The CDR3 contains 16 residues. Trimming shortened V by 1 base and J by 2 bases, and 15 bases separated the two germline ends. The CDR3 DNA follows: TGTGCCACCAGCAGAGTCATTGGCGGCGGCGCCTACGAGCAGTACTTC. Translated, it gives CATSRVIGGGAYEQYF.

This sequence joins TRBV9 and TRBJ2-1; 7 positions match TRBD2. Germline V gene lookup returns CDR1 SGDLS and CDR2 YYNGEE. V shed 0 bases, J shed 4 bases, and the junction held 7 bases outside the gene matches. CDR3 length: 16 residues. The CDR3 loop reads CASSVGGGDWYNEQFF. CDR3 sequence (DNA): TGTGCCAGCAGCGTAGGGGGGGGGGATTGGTACAATGAGCAGTTCTTC.

By sample share, this clonotype is medium-sized (0.01 to 0.1%). V is TRBV7-3 and J is TRBJ2-7; D is unclear. The V gene lost 1 base and the J gene lost 3 bases, with 7 bases spanning the gap. Germline-derived CDR1 and CDR2 are SGHTA and FQGTGA. CDR3 length: 13 residues. The CDR3 sequence is CASSLNGGYEQYF. CDR3 nucleotide sequence: TGTGCCAGCAGCTTAAATGGCGGCTACGAGCAGTACTTC.

By share of the sample, this clonotype is medium-sized. The chain links TRBV20-1 to TRBJ2-1; possibly TRBD2 for D (6 bases). In germline, CDR1 is DFQATT, CDR2 SNEGSKA (reference sequence). This CDR3 is built from 16 residues. Trimming cost V 2 bases and J 5 bases, with 19 bases left between them. The DNA of the CDR3 is TGCAGTGCTAGATCAAACGGGGGAGCGCTGAACAATGAGCAGTTCTTC. Its translation is CSARSNGGALNNEQFF.

This clonotype was detected a few times. The V gene is TRBV28, the J gene TRBJ1-1; tentatively, D is TRBD1 (5 bases). V lost 2 bases to trimming and J lost 13 bases, with 17 bases between them. CDR3 length: 13 residues. The germline CDR1 and CDR2 sequences are MDHEN and SYDVKM. As DNA, the CDR3 is TGTGCCAGCAGTTTACAGGGTCCCACGGATGGTTTCTTT. Protein: CASSLQGPTDGFF.